Shown below are 24 T cell receptor beta chains from a single sample sequenced in a study of blood T cell repertoires in COVID-19. Measured with immunoSEQ multiplex PCR; TCRdb has only the in-frame clones, and not every one. The table lists about 120,000 clones, roughly 80% of them singletons. Sequencing was carried out using peripheral blood. Source of these receptors: a woman in her forties with acute or convalescent COVID-19.

This sequence joins TRBV30 and TRBJ2-7, with 7 nucleotides matching TRBD1. V was pared by 0 bases and J by 3 bases, with 8 bases of the junction left unmatched. Germline V CDR1 and CDR2: GTSNPN, SVGIG (reference sequence). The CDR3 runs to 15 residues. The CDR3 sequence is CAWSVGVRGLYEQYF. The CDR3 bases are TGTGCCTGGAGTGTAGGCGTGAGGGGGCTCTACGAGCAGTACTTC.

V usage is TRBV30 and J usage is TRBJ1-3; perhaps TRBD1 as D (5 bases). V lost 0 bases to trimming and J lost 0 bases, with 12 bases between them. The V gene's germline CDR1 is GTSNPN and CDR2 SVGIG (reference sequence). There are 16 residues in the CDR3. The CDR3 spells CAWSVGAETSGNTIYF. CDR3 DNA sequence: TGTGCCTGGAGTGTAGGGGCGGAAACCTCTGGAAACACCATATATTTT.

J is TRBJ1-3 and V is TRBV5-8; D is uncertain. There are 12 residues in the CDR3. Per germline, CDR1 SGHTS and CDR2 YDEGEE. Trimming removed 2 bases at V and 7 bases at J, with 7 bases between. The CDR3 sequence: CASSFSPNTIYF. In nucleotides, the CDR3 is TGTGCCAGCAGCTTCTCTCCGAACACCATATATTTT.

This clone has more than one count but fewer than ten. V is TRBV27 and J is TRBJ1-4; 7 nucleotides align to TRBD1. The germline V gene encodes CDR1 MNHEY and CDR2 SMNVEV (reference sequence). The CDR3 covers 15 residues. Germline trimming cut 0 bases from V and 7 bases from J; bases unmatched to any gene: 5. CDR3 DNA sequence: TGTGCCAGCAGTTTATCCCGGGACAGTGTTGAAAAACTGTTTTTT. Amino acids: CASSLSRDSVEKLFF.

The CDR3 loop is CASRGGGGLIYEQYF. The CDR3 bases are TGTGCCAGCAGGGGAGGTGGAGGACTGATTTACGAGCAGTACTTC. The rearrangement uses TRBV5-5 and TRBJ2-7, with D possibly being TRBD2 (6 bases). Trimming stripped 5 bases from V and 4 bases from J, with 19 bases between. This CDR3 comprises 15 residues. The germline V gene has CDR1 SGHKS and CDR2 YYEKEE (reference sequence).

The chain links TRBV5-1 to TRBJ1-5; 10 bases match TRBD1. After removal of 0 bases from V and 7 bases from J, the junction contained 7 bases not matched to a gene. Germline CDR1 reads SGHRS; CDR2 reads YFSETQ. This CDR3 has 16 residues. The CDR3 DNA is TGCGCCAGCAGCTTGGAGGGAGGGACAGGGGCGCAGCCCCAGCATTTT. Translation: CASSLEGGTGAQPQHF.

This chain uses TRBV7-9 with TRBJ1-3, with D unclear. Trimming took off 6 bases at V and 0 bases at J, with 6 bases between the two ends. Germline values: CDR1 SEHNR, CDR2 FQNEAQ (reference sequence). The CDR3 sequence is 13 residues long. The DNA for the CDR3 is TGTGCCAGCAGGCCGAGCTCTGGAAACACCATATATTTT. It is translated as CASRPSSGNTIYF. Filled out from reference TRBV7-9 and TRBJ1-3, the complete variable domain reads DTGVSQNPRHKITKRGQNVTFRCDPISEHNRLYWYRQTLGQGPEFLTYFQNEAQLEKSRLLSDRFSAERPKGSFSTLEIQRTEQGDSAMYLCASRPSSGNTIYFGEGSWLTVV.

This CDR3 is CASSIKGPGQMVWNTEAFF. In nucleotides, the CDR3 is TGTGCCAGTAGTATTAAGGGGCCGGGACAGATGGTCTGGAACACTGAAGCTTTCTTT. The rearrangement links TRBV19 to TRBJ1-1; 7 bases map to TRBD1. Germline V gene lookup returns CDR1 LNHDA and CDR2 SQIVND (reference sequence). After removal of 3 bases from V and 1 base from J, the junction contained 17 bases not matched to a gene. This CDR3 contains 19 residues.

The V gene is TRBV19, the J gene TRBJ1-6, with a weak D call TRBD1 (5 bases). Trimming pared 2 bases from V and 10 bases from J, leaving 12 bases between. CDR3 length: 14 residues. The germline V gene encodes CDR1 LNHDA and CDR2 SQIVND (reference sequence). The CDR3 sequence is CASSISREESPLHF. The CDR3 DNA sequence: TGTGCCAGTAGTATATCCAGGGAAGAGTCACCCCTCCACTTT.

V and J are TRBV5-5 and TRBJ1-1; no clear D. Germline lookup yields CDR1 SGHKS and CDR2 YYEKEE (reference sequence). Trimming shortened V by 0 bases and J by 0 bases, and 6 bases separated the two germline ends. The CDR3 runs to 14 residues. CDR3 sequence reads: CASSLVELNTEAFF. The CDR3 nucleotides read TGTGCCAGCAGCTTGGTGGAGTTGAACACTGAAGCTTTCTTT.

The V and J genes are TRBV5-1 and TRBJ1-1; no reliable D call. Deletions cut 4 bases from V and 5 bases from J, with 12 bases between. The germline V gene has CDR1 SGHRS and CDR2 YFSETQ. The CDR3 has 13 amino acids. The CDR3 DNA sequence: TGCGCCAGCAGCCAAAGCCCGGGGACTGAAGCTTTCTTT. As protein: CASSQSPGTEAFF.

The chain couples TRBV2 to TRBJ2-7; 7 bases line up with TRBD2. Germline CDR1 SNHLY, CDR2 FYNNEI. The V and J ends lost 1 base and 7 bases, in that order; junction bases with no gene match: 4. This CDR3 spans 13 amino acids. CDR3 nucleotide sequence: TGTGCCAGCAGTGAAGGACTAGCAATGGAGCAGTACTTC. Its translation is CASSEGLAMEQYF.

This chain joins TRBV10-3 and TRBJ2-5, with TRBD1 matching over 10 bases. This CDR3 contains 17 residues. V lost 5 bases, J lost 4 bases, and 13 bases stayed unmatched. Looked up from germline, CDR1 is ENHRY and CDR2 is SYGVKD. Written as DNA, the CDR3 is TGTGCCATCAGTCCCGGGACAGGGGCTGGGGGACGAGAGACCCAGTACTTC. As protein: CAISPGTGAGGRETQYF.

The table lists this clone with many counts. The J gene is TRBJ2-3, the V gene TRBV4-2; 8 bases align to TRBD2. Germline-derived CDR1 and CDR2 are LGHNA and YNFKEQ. The CDR3 loop spans 17 amino acids. V lost 3 bases and J lost 4; bases outside the gene matches: 12. This chain's CDR3 is CASSQSTNGGAADTQYF. For the CDR3, the DNA is TGTGCCAGCAGCCAGTCCACGAACGGGGGGGCCGCAGATACGCAGTATTTT.

The V gene is TRBV5-1, the J gene TRBJ2-3, with 10 nucleotides matching TRBD2. This CDR3 has 16 residues. Germline V CDR1 and CDR2: SGHRS, YFSETQ. The V segment lost 1 base and the J segment 3 bases; nucleotides outside the gene matches: 5. The chain's CDR3 is CASSLFSSGGTDTQYF. The DNA for the CDR3 is TGCGCCAGCAGCTTGTTCTCTAGCGGGGGTACAGATACGCAGTATTTT.

The chain has TRBV6-2 or TRBV6-3 and TRBJ1-5, with D unclear. Germline CDR1 is MNHEY and CDR2 is SVGEGT. The CDR3 length is 14 residues. The V end was cut by 0 bases, the J end by 12 bases, with 15 bases between. CDR3 DNA sequence: TGTGCCAGCAGTTACTCGACTCTTTTCGGGGACCAGCATTTT. Residues: CASSYSTLFGDQHF.

This chain uses TRBV7-8 with TRBJ2-7, with TRBD2 matching over 14 bases. In germline, CDR1 is SGHVS, CDR2 FQNEAQ. Trimming removed 4 bases from V and 5 bases from J; junction bases left unmatched: 16. The CDR3 has 19 residues. CDR3 loop: CASSSTVPGLAGAGDEQYF. CDR3 nucleotides: TGTGCCAGCAGCTCAACGGTCCCGGGACTAGCGGGGGCGGGTGACGAGCAGTACTTC.

This chain joins TRBV5-8 and TRBJ2-1; TRBD1 aligns across 7 bases. Trimming at V came to 3 bases and at J to 0 bases, leaving 6 bases not matched to a gene. The CDR3 extends over 16 amino acids. CDR1 and CDR2 (germline): SGHTS, YDEGEE. The CDR3 sequence is CASSSTGSRSYNEQFF. DNA for the CDR3: TGTGCCAGCAGCTCGACAGGGTCCCGCTCCTACAATGAGCAGTTCTTC.

Comment on this clone: This may come from a read error, since a much larger clone is one base off. The same CDR3 can be traced to other DNA sequences in this sample. The rearrangement links TRBV6-6 to TRBJ1-2, with 7 bases fitting TRBD1. The V segment lost 5 bases and the J segment 3 bases; nucleotides outside the gene matches: 3. This CDR3 spans 13 amino acids. The V gene's germline CDR1 is MNHNY and CDR2 SVGAGI (reference sequence). The CDR3, as DNA: TGTGCCAGCAGTCCAACAGGGGACTATGGCTACACCTTC. Protein product: CASSPTGDYGYTF.

This rearrangement joins TRBV3-1 (or the pseudogene TRBV3-2) to TRBJ1-6; a possible D gene is TRBD1 (6 bases). CDR1 and CDR2 (germline): LGHDT, YNNKEL (reference sequence). The V end lost 3 bases, the J end lost 10 bases, and 7 bases lay between the germline ends. The CDR3 length is 12 residues. For the CDR3, the DNA is TGTGCCAGCAGCCACAGGGGCTCACCCCTCCACTTT. Translating gives CASSHRGSPLHF.

The chain joins TRBV5-1 to TRBJ2-7, with 9 positions matching TRBD1. V lost 4 bases, J lost 5 bases, and 19 bases stayed unmatched. The CDR3 spans 18 residues. Germline V lookup: CDR1 SGHRS, CDR2 YFSETQ. Here the CDR3 reads CASSLTRSHLGQGHEQYF. CDR3 bases: TGCGCCAGCAGCCTGACCCGTTCGCATCTGGGACAGGGCCACGAGCAGTACTTC.

This clone was seen a handful of times. The V gene is TRBV7-2, the J gene TRBJ1-2, with 7 nucleotides matching TRBD1. CDR3 length: 16 residues. Germline lookup yields CDR1 SGHTA and CDR2 FQGNSA. Trimming cost V 3 bases and J 4 bases; bases outside gene matches: 11. CDR3 sequence reads: CASSFQPRGQGYGYTF. The CDR3 DNA sequence: TGTGCCAGCAGCTTCCAACCGAGGGGGCAGGGCTATGGCTACACCTTC.

The V gene is TRBV4-1, the J gene TRBJ2-7; 7 bases map to TRBD1. J lost 3 bases, V lost 0 bases, and 5 bases had no gene match. Germline values: CDR1 MGHRA, CDR2 YSYEKL. The CDR3 runs 15 residues. CDR3 nucleotides: TGCGCCAGCAGCCAAGATCTGGGACAGAACTACGAGCAGTACTTC. It encodes CASSQDLGQNYEQYF.

The chain recombines TRBV3-1 (or the pseudogene TRBV3-2) with TRBJ1-2; tentatively, D is TRBD1 (5 bases). CDR1 is LGHDT, CDR2 YNNKEL, per germline (reference sequence). V shed 0 bases and J shed 4 bases, with 15 bases lying between them. CDR3 length: 16 residues. In DNA form, the CDR3 reads TGTGCCAGCAGCCAAGAAGGGCAGGGAGGTGGCTATGGCTACACCTTC. Protein sequence: CASSQEGQGGGYGYTF.